Shown below are 24 T cell receptor beta chains from a single sample sequenced in a study of blood T cell repertoires in COVID-19. Profiled with immunoSEQ multiplex PCR; TCRdb holds only in-frame clones, not every one. The profile covers around 54,000 clones, with 90% appearing a single time and just under 8.5% taken by the ten largest. The specimen sequenced was peripheral blood. These receptors were collected from a woman aged 40 to 50 with active COVID-19.

The gene calls are TRBV11-3 and TRBJ1-1, with a weak D call TRBD1 (6 bases). The CDR3 loop spans 15 amino acids. V gave up 0 bases and J gave up 3 bases, with 11 bases separating them. Germline V gene lookup returns CDR1 SGHNT and CDR2 YENEEA. The CDR3 bases are TGTGCCAGCAGCTTAGATCAGGGGCCGGACACTGAAGCTTTCTTT. It encodes CASSLDQGPDTEAFF.

The chain recombines TRBV11-3 with TRBJ1-1; TRBD1 matches at 8 bases. Germline CDR1 is SGHNT and CDR2 is YENEEA. This CDR3 is 16 amino acids long. J was trimmed by 1 base and V by 5 bases; bases with no gene match: 9. CDR3 sequence: CASSHPPGQANTEAFF. Written as DNA, the CDR3 is TGTGCCAGCAGCCACCCTCCGGGACAGGCGAACACTGAAGCTTTCTTT.

V is TRBV28 and J is TRBJ1-1; weak D call: TRBD1 (6 bases). In germline, CDR1 is MDHEN, CDR2 SYDVKM. The V gene lost 5 bases and the J gene lost 5 bases, with 12 bases spanning the gap. The CDR3 runs 13 residues. CDR3 coding DNA: TGTGCCAGCAGTGCATACACAGGGACTGAAGCTTTCTTT. It is translated as CASSAYTGTEAFF.

The chain links TRBV5-4 to TRBJ1-2; 8 bases are a match to TRBD1. V lost 4 bases and J lost 7; bases outside the gene matches: 15. CDR1 and CDR2 (germline): SGHNT, YYREEE (reference sequence). CDR3 size: 16 residues. The CDR3 here is CASSPPARQGTTGYTF. Here the CDR3 DNA reads TGTGCCAGCAGCCCCCCCGCGCGACAGGGGACGACTGGCTACACCTTC.

The rearrangement joins TRBV7-7 to TRBJ2-2, with a weak D call TRBD2 (5 bases). The germline CDR1 and CDR2 sequences are SSHAT and FNYEAQ (reference sequence). CDR3 size: 16 residues. Trimming removed 1 base from V and 3 bases from J, with 12 bases in between. As DNA, the CDR3 is TGTGCCAGCAGCTTAGTACTGGGAGCGGACACCGGGGAGCTGTTTTTT. Translation gives CASSLVLGADTGELFF.

This chain links TRBV2 with TRBJ1-1, with 7 bases aligning to TRBD1. The germline gives CDR1 SNHLY, CDR2 FYNNEI. V lost 3 bases to trimming and J lost 1 base; unmatched junction nucleotides: 5. This CDR3 is built from 15 residues. CDR3 bases: TGTGCCAGCAGTGAGGCCCAGGGGGGGAACACTGAAGCTTTCTTT. Its protein is CASSEAQGGNTEAFF.

The rearrangement joins TRBV5-1 to TRBJ2-1; D gene ambiguous. The CDR3 covers 12 residues. Germline V CDR1 and CDR2: SGHRS, YFSETQ. V was cut by 1 base and J by 7 bases, with 6 bases left in between. CDR3 DNA sequence: TGCGCCAGCAGCTTGCCCGGGAATGAGCAGTTCTTC. Translated, it gives CASSLPGNEQFF.

The gene calls are TRBV7-6 and TRBJ1-5; D possibly corresponds to TRBD1 (5 bases). The germline CDR1 and CDR2 sequences are SGHVS and FNYEAQ. Trimming removed 1 base at V and 6 bases at J, with 22 bases between. This CDR3 spans 18 amino acids. This chain's CDR3 is CASSLVPGTKSLGQPQHF. The CDR3 DNA follows: TGTGCCAGCAGCTTAGTGCCCGGGACTAAGTCTCTCGGTCAGCCCCAGCATTTT. The full variable domain, rest sourced from reference TRBV7-6 and TRBJ1-5, is GAGVSQSPRYKVTKRGQDVALRCDPISGHVSLYWYRQALGQGPEFLTYFNYEAQQDKSGLPNDRFSAERPEGSISTLTIQRTEQRDSAMYRCASSLVPGTKSLGQPQHFGDGTRLSIL.

This rearrangement joins TRBV6-2 or TRBV6-3 to TRBJ1-5; 10 bases align to TRBD1. The CDR3 contains 15 residues. After removal of 5 bases from V and 7 bases from J, the junction contained 8 bases not matched to a gene. Per the germline V gene, CDR1 is MNHEY and CDR2 is SVGEGT. CDR3 sequence reads: CASSRDRGAGQPQHF. CDR3 nucleotide sequence: TGTGCCAGCAGTCGGGACAGGGGTGCGGGGCAGCCCCAGCATTTT.

V usage is TRBV19 and J usage is TRBJ1-2; 8 bases match TRBD1. V lost 5 bases to trimming and J lost 6 bases; unmatched junction nucleotides: 5. Germline-derived CDR1 and CDR2 are LNHDA and SQIVND (reference sequence). This CDR3 comprises 13 residues. The DNA of the CDR3 is TGTGCCAGTAGTGTGGACAGGGATGATGGCTACACCTTC. Translation gives CASSVDRDDGYTF.

V gene TRBV6-5 combines with J gene TRBJ1-1, with TRBD1 matching over 9 bases. This CDR3 has 14 residues. Germline CDR1 reads MNHEY; CDR2 reads SVGAGI. J was trimmed by 4 bases and V by 6 bases; bases with no gene match: 6. The CDR3 is CASRQTGGGTEAFF. In nucleotides, the CDR3 is TGTGCCAGCAGGCAGACAGGGGGTGGCACTGAAGCTTTCTTT.

The V and J genes are TRBV7-9 and TRBJ2-1; TRBD1 aligns across 9 bases. This CDR3 spans 13 amino acids. V lost 7 bases to trimming and J lost 8 bases; unmatched junction nucleotides: 6. Germline V gene data show CDR1 as SEHNR and CDR2 as FQNEAQ (reference sequence). The CDR3 spells CASTRTGVDEQFF. The CDR3 bases are TGTGCCAGCACAAGGACAGGGGTCGATGAGCAGTTCTTC. Using reference TRBV7-9 and TRBJ2-1 for the parts outside the CDR3, the full variable domain is DTGVSQNPRHKITKRGQNVTFRCDPISEHNRLYWYRQTLGQGPEFLTYFQNEAQLEKSRLLSDRFSAERPKGSFSTLEIQRTEQGDSAMYLCASTRTGVDEQFFGPGTRLTVL.

The CDR3 reads CASRAPGGVEQYF. The CDR3 nucleotides read TGCGCCAGCAGAGCACCAGGGGGCGTGGAGCAGTACTTC. The chain joins TRBV5-1 to TRBJ2-7, with 8 bases matching TRBD1. The junction had 8 bases not matched to a gene; V was cut back by 5 bases and J by 7 bases. In germline, CDR1 is SGHRS, CDR2 YFSETQ. CDR3 length: 13 amino acids. Full variable domain (missing parts from reference TRBV5-1 and TRBJ2-7): KAGVTQTPRYLIKTRGQQVTLSCSPISGHRSVSWYQQTPGQGLQFLFEYFSETQRNKGNFPGRFSGRQFSNSRSEMNVSTLELGDSALYLCASRAPGGVEQYFGPGTRLTVT.

This clone occurred once. The chain has TRBV11-2 and TRBJ2-3, with D perhaps matching TRBD1 (5 bases). The CDR3 totals 16 residues. Trimming removed 2 bases at V and 2 bases at J, with 14 bases between. The germline V gene encodes CDR1 SGHAT and CDR2 FQNNGV. CDR3 bases: TGTGCCAGCAGCTTACTCACAGGTTCTATCACAGATACGCAGTATTTT. This gives the protein CASSLLTGSITDTQYF.

The chain links TRBV4-3 to TRBJ2-3; TRBD2 agrees at 7 bases. This CDR3 contains 18 residues. V trimming: 2 bases; J trimming: 0 bases; junction bases outside the gene matches: 11. CDR1 LGHNA and CDR2 YSLEER come from the germline V gene. The CDR3 loop reads CASSQLAPSGTSTDTQYF. In DNA form, the CDR3 reads TGCGCCAGCAGCCAACTGGCCCCTAGCGGAACTAGCACAGATACGCAGTATTTT.

The chain links TRBV5-8 to TRBJ2-3, with 9 bases matching TRBD2. Germline trimming cut 4 bases from V and 6 bases from J; bases unmatched to any gene: 15. The CDR3 has 17 residues. Germline V CDR1 and CDR2: SGHTS, YDEGEE. The CDR3 DNA reads TGTGCCAGCAGCCCCACGGGGGCTAGCGGGGCCTGGGATACGCAGTATTTT. It specifies CASSPTGASGAWDTQYF.

This chain links TRBV6-2 or TRBV6-3 with TRBJ2-5, with D possibly matching TRBD1 (6 bases). The length of the CDR3 is 13 residues. V was shortened by 5 bases and J by 1 base, with 8 bases between the two germline ends. Per germline, CDR1 MNHEY and CDR2 SVGEGT. The CDR3 reads CASSADSQETQYF. The CDR3 DNA follows: TGTGCCAGCAGTGCGGACAGCCAAGAGACCCAGTACTTC.

The genes are TRBV12-5 and TRBJ2-7; the D is unclear. Trimming shortened V by 0 bases and J by 1 base, and 10 bases separated the two germline ends. Germline CDR1 and CDR2: LGHNT and FRNRAP. The CDR3 sequence is 15 residues long. In nucleotides, the CDR3 is TGTGCTAGTGGTTTGGTAATTGGGCAGTCCTACGAGCAGTACTTC. Protein sequence: CASGLVIGQSYEQYF.

The chain has TRBV10-2 and TRBJ1-4; D gene uncertain. Germline V gives CDR1 WSHSY, CDR2 SAAADI. V was pared by 2 bases and J by 8 bases, with 12 bases between. The CDR3 is 14 amino acids. The CDR3 coding sequence is TGCGCCAGCAGTGAGAAGACTATTGGGGAAAAACTGTTTTTT. Translated: CASSEKTIGEKLFF.

This clone was picked up a small number of times. The chain employs TRBV7-6 and TRBJ1-5; D is ambiguous. From germline, CDR1 is SGHVS and CDR2 FNYEAQ. The CDR3 covers 16 residues. V was clipped by 5 bases and J by 7 bases, with 21 bases between them. As DNA, the CDR3 is TGTGCCAGCAGCCCGGAGGTTGTAGCAGTCAGGCAGCCCCAGCATTTT. Translated: CASSPEVVAVRQPQHF.

Only one count was recorded for this clone. The V gene is TRBV5-4, the J gene TRBJ1-1; unclear D gene. The CDR3 length is 13 residues. Germline V gene lookup returns CDR1 SGHNT and CDR2 YYREEE (reference sequence). Trimming removed 1 base at V and 4 bases at J, with 8 bases between. CDR3 protein: CASSLKGGTEAFF. The CDR3 nucleotides read TGTGCCAGCAGCTTGAAAGGAGGCACTGAAGCTTTCTTT.

V is TRBV7-9 and J is TRBJ1-1; D call uncertain. The ends were cut back, 5 bases at V and 5 bases at J, with 15 bases in the middle. The CDR3 has 14 residues. Germline CDR1 reads SEHNR; CDR2 reads FQNEAQ (reference sequence). The DNA of the CDR3 is TGTGCCAGCAGCCAGGAGGGTGCGAGGACTGAAGCTTTCTTT. Translating it yields CASSQEGARTEAFF.

Here the CDR3 DNA reads TGTGCCAGCAGGACTACTAAGCGGGGGCTGCCTATCGCGAACACCGGGGAGCTGTTTTTT. Its protein is CASRTTKRGLPIANTGELFF. The J gene is TRBJ2-2, the V gene TRBV27; 8 nucleotides align to TRBD2. Trimming cost V 6 bases and J 0 bases; bases outside gene matches: 18. Germline CDR1 reads MNHEY; CDR2 reads SMNVEV (reference sequence). CDR3 size: 20 residues.

The CDR3 spells CASSQQGQGFSGNTIYF. The DNA of the CDR3 is TGCGCCAGCAGCCAACAGGGACAGGGTTTCTCTGGAAACACCATATATTTT. The chain employs TRBV5-1 and TRBJ1-3; 9 positions match TRBD1. Germline V gene data show CDR1 as SGHRS and CDR2 as YFSETQ. After removal of 4 bases from V and 0 bases from J, the junction contained 8 bases not matched to a gene. This CDR3 is 17 amino acids long.